The 21 T cell receptor beta chains below all came from one sample that was sequenced in a study of blood T cells in healthy people across ages. It was with a sample-barcoded 5' primer and a J-beta primer mix that a second PCR of about 6 to 12 cycles was run. TCRdb reprocessed the 5' RACE reads via MiXCR and lists one record per CDR3 protein. Among some 320,000 distinct CDR3 sequences, 25% to 30% were seen once, and the ten largest hold 29%. Sequencing was carried out using blood. The origin of the receptors is a woman between 65 and 79 years old in good health.

The V call is TRBV20-1, the J call TRBJ2-6; D ambiguous. The V gene's germline CDR1 is DFQATT and CDR2 SNEGSKA (reference sequence). The V end was cut by 6 bases, the J end by 0 bases, with 9 bases between. The CDR3 covers 14 residues. The CDR3 nucleotides are TGCAGTGCACGACAACTCTCTGGGGCCAACGTCCTGACTTTC. Its translation is CSARQLSGANVLTF.

In its sample, this clonotype was seen a few times. DNA of the CDR3: TGTGCCAGCAGTGAATCTCTCGGGGGCACTGAAGCTTTCTTT. Amino acids: CASSESLGGTEAFF. The chain has TRBV2 and TRBJ1-1; D is perhaps TRBD1 (5 bases). The CDR3 covers 14 residues. The ends were cut back, 2 bases at V and 4 bases at J, with 11 bases in the middle. Germline loops: CDR1 SNHLY, CDR2 FYNNEI.

V usage is TRBV18 and J usage is TRBJ2-5; 12 bases line up with TRBD1. From germline, CDR1 is KGHSH and CDR2 LQKENI. The CDR3 is 18 residues long. V was clipped by 5 bases and J by 1 base; unmatched bases: 11. The CDR3, as DNA: TGTGCCAGCTCAGCTACCGGGACAGGGGGCACCGTCCAAGAGACCCAGTACTTC. Protein: CASSATGTGGTVQETQYF.

This clonotype was found many times. The J gene is TRBJ1-6, the V gene TRBV10-3; possible D gene TRBD1, 5 bases. This CDR3 is built from 15 residues. Germline lookup yields CDR1 ENHRY and CDR2 SYGVKD. CDR3 nucleotides: TGTGCTAAAATGGGGGTGAGGGGCGCGGGATCACCCCTCCACTTT. This gives the protein CAKMGVRGAGSPLHF.

A few counts support this clonotype. The chain employs TRBV28 and TRBJ2-5; D possibly uses TRBD1 or TRBD2 (5 bases each). Judging by the DNA end, TRBJ2-1 fits better; the J call may be wrong. The CDR3 is made up of 16 amino acids. Germline values: CDR1 MDHEN, CDR2 SYDVKM. For the CDR3, the DNA is TGTGCCAGCAGTTACGCGGAGGAAGGGGTTTATAATGAGCAGTTCTTC. Translation: CASSYAEEGVYNEQFF.

This clonotype was counted between two and nine times. V is TRBV14 and J is TRBJ1-1, with D unclear. There are 13 residues in the CDR3. V shed 0 bases and J shed 8 bases, with 10 bases lying between them. From germline, CDR1 is SGHDN and CDR2 FVKESK. The CDR3 sequence is CASSQDGRQEAFF. CDR3 coding DNA: TGTGCCAGCAGCCAAGATGGGAGGCAGGAAGCTTTCTTT.

The chain links TRBV20-1 to TRBJ2-7, with D maybe TRBD1 (5 bases). CDR1 is DFQATT, CDR2 SNEGSKA, per germline (reference sequence). Trimming cost V 1 base and J 1 base, with 14 bases left between them. This CDR3 comprises 15 residues. For the CDR3, the DNA is TGCAGTGCTAGAGGGGGCGTGACTCTTTCCTACGAGCAGTACTTC. This sequence encodes CSARGGVTLSYEQYF.

This clonotype was picked up many times. The chain combines TRBV29-1 with TRBJ2-3; D perhaps matches TRBD1 (7 bases). CDR1 SQVTM and CDR2 ANQGSEA come from the germline V gene. The germline V and J ends were trimmed by 7 bases and 2 bases, with 16 bases remaining between them. This CDR3 has 14 amino acids. The DNA of the CDR3 is TGCAGCGCTGGAGGAGGGACAGACACAGATACGCAGTATTTT. It encodes CSAGGGTDTDTQYF.

The rearrangement uses TRBV20-1 and TRBJ2-7; D is perhaps TRBD1 or TRBD2 (5 bases each). The ends were cut back, 1 base at V and 7 bases at J, with 14 bases in the middle. Germline V gives CDR1 DFQATT, CDR2 SNEGSKA (reference sequence). The CDR3 runs 13 residues. CDR3 in amino acids: CSARGSGRLEQYF. CDR3 in DNA: TGCAGTGCTAGAGGGTCGGGACGCCTGGAGCAGTACTTC.

This clonotype has ten or more counts. The J gene is TRBJ2-1, the V gene TRBV20-1; possible D gene TRBD1, 5 bases. This CDR3 is 17 amino acids long. Germline V gene data show CDR1 as DFQATT and CDR2 as SNEGSKA (reference sequence). The V end lost 6 bases, the J end lost 2 bases, and 23 bases lay between the germline ends. CDR3 region: CSAHTTTETRPYNEQFF. CDR3 in DNA: TGCAGTGCCCACACGACGACAGAAACACGGCCCTACAATGAGCAGTTCTTC.

V usage is TRBV20-1 and J usage is TRBJ2-5, with D unresolved. The tail of the sequence fits TRBJ2-1 better, so the J call may be wrong. The CDR3 length is 14 residues. Looked up from germline, CDR1 is DFQATT and CDR2 is SNEGSKA (reference sequence). The CDR3 reads CSAKDLTNNNEQFF. The DNA of the CDR3 is TGCAGTGCTAAGGATCTTACGAATAACAATGAGCAGTTCTTC.

This clonotype was recorded at least ten times. The chain combines TRBV18 with TRBJ1-2; D unresolved. This CDR3 comprises 11 residues. With 2 bases removed from V and 6 bases from J, the gap between germline ends came to 4 bases. Germline V gene data show CDR1 as KGHSH and CDR2 as LQKENI. This CDR3 reads CASSPADGYTF. CDR3 in DNA: TGTGCCAGCTCACCAGCCGATGGCTACACCTTC.

This clonotype turned up a few times. Compared with germline, one end of the junction differs, possibly owing to a read error. The V and J genes are TRBV3-1 and TRBJ1-1, with D unresolved. The CDR3 length is 15 residues. Germline loops: CDR1 LGHDT, CDR2 YNNKEL (reference sequence). Here the CDR3 DNA reads TGTGCCGGCAGCGACGGTGGGGTTGTCAACACTGAAGCTTTCTTT. Translated: CAGSDGGVVNTEAFF. Full variable domain (remainder filled in from reference TRBV3-1 and TRBJ1-1): DTAVSQTPKYLVTQMGNDKSIKCEQNLGHDTMYWYKQDSKKFLKIMFSYNNKELIINETVPNRFSPKSPDKAHLNLHINSLELGDSAVYFCAGSDGGVVNTEAFFGQGTRLTVV.

The V gene is TRBV29-1, the J gene TRBJ1-3; D perhaps matches TRBD1 (5 bases). The CDR3 runs to 14 residues. V was clipped by 7 bases and J by 0 bases, with 13 bases between them. Germline CDR1 SQVTM, CDR2 ANQGSEA. This CDR3 is CSAFRDISGNTIYF. CDR3 coding DNA: TGCAGCGCGTTCAGGGATATCTCTGGAAACACCATATATTTT.

This clonotype has just a few counts. This rearrangement joins TRBV29-1 to TRBJ1-1; TRBD1 agrees at 7 bases. Germline V gene lookup returns CDR1 SQVTM and CDR2 ANQGSEA. V lost 6 bases and J lost 4; bases outside the gene matches: 5. The CDR3 runs to 12 residues. CDR3 loop: CSVDRVSTEAFF. In nucleotides, the CDR3 is TGCAGCGTAGACAGGGTTTCCACTGAAGCTTTCTTT.

Only a few counts were recorded for this clonotype. The chain carries TRBV6-1 and TRBJ2-3; 8 positions agree with TRBD2. CDR1 MNHNS and CDR2 SASEGT come from the germline V gene. V lost 6 bases, J lost 0 bases, and 11 bases stayed unmatched. The CDR3 is 17 amino acids. The DNA of the CDR3 is TGTGCCAGCAGCAGGACTAGCTGGATCACTAGCACAGATACGCAGTATTTT. As protein: CASSRTSWITSTDTQYF.

This clonotype was recorded a few times. The chain recombines TRBV29-1 with TRBJ1-6; D call uncertain. Germline loops: CDR1 SQVTM, CDR2 ANQGSEA. The CDR3 is made up of 11 amino acids. V shed 4 bases and J shed 14 bases, with 12 bases lying between them. CDR3 in DNA: TGCAGCGTTGTGGTCGGGAGGACCCTCCACTTT. Residues: CSVVVGRTLHF.

This clonotype appeared a few times. The chain has TRBV5-1 and TRBJ2-5; 10 bases match TRBD2. The J call may be incorrect, as the DNA end agrees better with TRBJ2-1. CDR1 is SGHRS and CDR2 is YFSETQ in the germline V gene. The CDR3 has 14 amino acids. For the CDR3, the DNA is TGCGCCAGCAGCTTGTCCCTAGCGGGGGCTGAGCAGTTCTTC. Translation gives CASSLSLAGAEQFF.

The chain links TRBV6-6 to TRBJ2-1; 10 bases line up with TRBD2. This CDR3 is built from 14 residues. The germline V gene encodes CDR1 MNHNY and CDR2 SVGAGI (reference sequence). The trim removed 4 bases at V and 10 bases at J, leaving 7 bases unmatched. DNA for the CDR3: TGTGCCAGCAGTTTATCTAGCGGGAGTTTCGAGCAGTTCTTC. Translated: CASSLSSGSFEQFF.

Only a few counts were recorded for this clonotype. V and J are TRBV5-1 and TRBJ1-5; D is unresolved. V was trimmed by 2 bases and J by 6 bases, leaving 9 bases between them. The CDR3 consists of 13 residues. Germline V gene data show CDR1 as SGHRS and CDR2 as YFSETQ. Here the CDR3 reads CASSFGPGQPQHF. The CDR3 DNA reads TGCGCCAGCAGCTTCGGCCCTGGTCAGCCCCAGCATTTT.

V gene TRBV7-8 combines with J gene TRBJ1-3, with D perhaps TRBD1 (5 bases). Germline V lookup: CDR1 SGHVS, CDR2 FQNEAQ. Trimming took off 2 bases at V and 0 bases at J, with 11 bases between the two ends. This CDR3 comprises 16 residues. CDR3 sequence: CASSLRGGSSGNTIYF. As DNA, the CDR3 is TGTGCCAGCAGCTTAAGGGGAGGGAGCTCTGGAAACACCATATATTTT.